This passage covers 5 T cell receptor beta chains from one sample sequenced in a study of PD-1 blockade in classical Hodgkin lymphoma (dated by TCRdb to the early 2020s). This specimen's time point label, per the study, means: cycle 2 day 1 (C2D1) of nivolumab. Every trial patient had relapsed after autologous stem cell transplantation, and cohorts A, B and C differed in prior brentuximab vedotin exposure. The method was the immunoSEQ multiplex PCR assay. This is the immuneACCESS table as TCRdb keeps it, with only in-frame sequences that have V and J called. A part of the clones is gone; compared with another copy, unresolved V genes explain less than half, and the rest is unexplained. Here the sample has about 110,000 clones; roughly 87% occur a single time. Just under 20% of the sample is in the top ten clones. This sample comprised peripheral blood mononuclear cells (PBMCs), obtained before the second cycle of nivolumab. All receptors come from a human donor with classical Hodgkin lymphoma.

V gene TRBV19 combines with J gene TRBJ1-1; the D gene is possibly TRBD1 (5 bases). The CDR3 contains 14 residues. Trimming stripped 6 bases from V and 2 bases from J, with 13 bases between. CDR1 and CDR2 from the germline V gene are LNHDA and SQIVND (reference sequence). In DNA, the CDR3 is TGTGCCAGTAGCAAAAGTTGGGGCAACACTGAAGCTTTCTTT. It specifies CASSKSWGNTEAFF.

The chain has TRBV6-5 and TRBJ1-3, with a possible D match to TRBD1 (5 bases). Germline CDR1 MNHEY, CDR2 SVGAGI. V shed 6 bases and J shed 3 bases, with 15 bases lying between them. CDR3 length: 15 amino acids. The CDR3 sequence: CASRAGTGDGNTIYF. CDR3 in DNA: TGTGCCAGCAGAGCAGGGACGGGGGATGGAAACACCATATATTTT.

The chain has TRBV27 and TRBJ2-2; D is undetermined. CDR1 is MNHEY, CDR2 SMNVEV, per germline (reference sequence). The CDR3 loop spans 15 amino acids. The V end lost 6 bases, the J end lost 0 bases, and 11 bases lay between the germline ends. The CDR3 nucleotides are TGTGCCAGCAGGCGACGAAGCCCGAACACCGGGGAGCTGTTTTTT. As protein: CASRRRSPNTGELFF.

This clone was counted only a few times. This rearrangement joins TRBV30 to TRBJ2-5; 7 positions match TRBD1. Looked up from germline, CDR1 is GTSNPN and CDR2 is SVGIG (reference sequence). V gave up 8 bases and J gave up 3 bases; unmatched junction bases: 12. This CDR3 is built from 14 residues. The CDR3, as DNA: TGTGCCACCTCCAGGGGGAGTTTGGAAGAGACCCAGTACTTC. As protein: CATSRGSLEETQYF.

The V gene is TRBV23-1, the J gene TRBJ2-7; D not resolved. TRBV23-1 is identified as an open reading frame with a role that is uncertain. The germline V and J ends were trimmed by 5 bases and 9 bases, with 11 bases remaining between them. The CDR3 covers 11 residues. CDR3 region: CASSSCFGQYF. The CDR3 DNA sequence: TGCGCCAGCAGTTCATGTTTCGGGCAGTACTTC.